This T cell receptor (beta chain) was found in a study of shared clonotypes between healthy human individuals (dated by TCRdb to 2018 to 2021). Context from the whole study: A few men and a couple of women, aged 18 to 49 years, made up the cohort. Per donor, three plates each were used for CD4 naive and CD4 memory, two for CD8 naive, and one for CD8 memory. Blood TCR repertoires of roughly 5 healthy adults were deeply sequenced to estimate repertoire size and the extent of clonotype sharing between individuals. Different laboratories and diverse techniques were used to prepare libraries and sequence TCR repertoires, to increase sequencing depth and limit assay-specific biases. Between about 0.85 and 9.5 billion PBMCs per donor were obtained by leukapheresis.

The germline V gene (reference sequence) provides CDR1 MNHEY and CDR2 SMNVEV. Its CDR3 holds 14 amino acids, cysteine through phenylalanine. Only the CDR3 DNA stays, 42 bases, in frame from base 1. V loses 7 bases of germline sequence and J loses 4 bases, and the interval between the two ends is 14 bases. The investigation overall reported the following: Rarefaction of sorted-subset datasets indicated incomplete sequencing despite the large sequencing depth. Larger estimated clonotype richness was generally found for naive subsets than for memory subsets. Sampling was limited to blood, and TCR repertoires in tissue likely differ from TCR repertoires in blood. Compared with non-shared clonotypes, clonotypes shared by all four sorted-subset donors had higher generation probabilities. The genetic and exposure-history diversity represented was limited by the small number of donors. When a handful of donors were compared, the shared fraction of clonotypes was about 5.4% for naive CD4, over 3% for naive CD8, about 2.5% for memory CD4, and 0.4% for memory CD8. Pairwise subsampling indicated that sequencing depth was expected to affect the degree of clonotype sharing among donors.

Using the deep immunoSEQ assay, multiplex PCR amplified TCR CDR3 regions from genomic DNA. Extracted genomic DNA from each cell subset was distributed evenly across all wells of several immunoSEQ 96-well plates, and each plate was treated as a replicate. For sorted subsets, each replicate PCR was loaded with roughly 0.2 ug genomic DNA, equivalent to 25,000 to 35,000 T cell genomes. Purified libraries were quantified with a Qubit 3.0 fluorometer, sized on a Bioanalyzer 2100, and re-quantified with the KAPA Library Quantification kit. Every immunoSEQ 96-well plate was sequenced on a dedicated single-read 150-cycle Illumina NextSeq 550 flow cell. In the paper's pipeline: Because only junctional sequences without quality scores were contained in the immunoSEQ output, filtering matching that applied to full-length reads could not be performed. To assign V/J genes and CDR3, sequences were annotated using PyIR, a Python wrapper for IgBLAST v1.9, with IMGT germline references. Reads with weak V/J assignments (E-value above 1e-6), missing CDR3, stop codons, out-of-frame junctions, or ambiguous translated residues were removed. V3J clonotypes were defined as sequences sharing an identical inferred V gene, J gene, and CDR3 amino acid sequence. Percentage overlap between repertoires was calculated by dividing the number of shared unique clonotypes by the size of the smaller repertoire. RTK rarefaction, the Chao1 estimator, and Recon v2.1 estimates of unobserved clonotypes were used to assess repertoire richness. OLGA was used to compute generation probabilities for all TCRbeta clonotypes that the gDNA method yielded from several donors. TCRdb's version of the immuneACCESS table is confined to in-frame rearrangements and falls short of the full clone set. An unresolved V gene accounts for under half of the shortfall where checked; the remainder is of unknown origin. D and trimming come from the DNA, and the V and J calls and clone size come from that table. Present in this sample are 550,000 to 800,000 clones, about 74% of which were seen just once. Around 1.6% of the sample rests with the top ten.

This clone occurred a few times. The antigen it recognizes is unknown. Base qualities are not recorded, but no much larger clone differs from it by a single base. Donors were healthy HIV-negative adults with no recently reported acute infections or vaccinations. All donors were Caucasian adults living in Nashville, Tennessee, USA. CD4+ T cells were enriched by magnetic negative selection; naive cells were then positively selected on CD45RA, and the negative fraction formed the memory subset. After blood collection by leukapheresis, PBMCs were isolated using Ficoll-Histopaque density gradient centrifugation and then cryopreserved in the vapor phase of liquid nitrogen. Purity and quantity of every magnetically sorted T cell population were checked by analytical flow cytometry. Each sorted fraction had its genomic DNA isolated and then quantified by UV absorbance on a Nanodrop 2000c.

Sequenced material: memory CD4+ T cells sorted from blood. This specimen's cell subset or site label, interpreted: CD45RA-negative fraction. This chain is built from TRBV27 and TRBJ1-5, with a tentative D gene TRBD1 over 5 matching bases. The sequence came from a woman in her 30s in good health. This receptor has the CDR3 CASKNSGLNQPQHF. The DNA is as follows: TGTGCCAGCAAAAATTCAGGGCTTAATCAGCCCCAGCATTTT.